The next 10 T cell receptor beta chains were all read from a single sample in a study of identical twins. MiXCR, applied by TCRdb to the 5' RACE reads, yields one record per CDR3 protein. The data show about 470,000 distinct CDR3 sequences, 20% to 30% seen once. These data are also associated with another study on T cells expressing NK-cell markers.

What was sequenced was CD4+ T cells sorted from blood. The receptors here all came from a woman under 30 in good health.

This chain joins TRBV5-4 and TRBJ2-7; D not resolved. CDR3 size: 13 residues. The V gene lost 0 bases and the J gene lost 3 bases, with 7 bases spanning the gap. CDR1 is SGHNT and CDR2 is YYREEE in the germline V gene (reference sequence). In DNA, the CDR3 is TGTGCCAGCAGCTTGGAACGGAACTACGAGCAGTACTTC. Protein product: CASSLERNYEQYF.

This chain links TRBV6-1 with TRBJ2-7; 7 nucleotides match TRBD2. CDR1 and CDR2 from the germline V gene are MNHNS and SASEGT. The CDR3 extends over 14 amino acids. V gave up 5 bases and J gave up 4 bases; unmatched junction bases: 8. Here the CDR3 DNA reads TGTGCCAGCAGTACCTCCGGGACTACTTACGAGCAGTACTTC. As protein: CASSTSGTTYEQYF.

V usage is TRBV9 and J usage is TRBJ2-2, with D unclear. V lost 5 bases, J lost 6 bases, and 11 bases lay in between. Germline CDR1 and CDR2: SGDLS and YYNGEE. The CDR3 is 13 residues long. CDR3 sequence reads: CASSDDWAGELFF. The CDR3 DNA is TGTGCCAGCAGTGACGACTGGGCCGGGGAGCTGTTTTTT.

This clonotype was counted between two and nine times. V usage is TRBV7-2 and J usage is TRBJ2-7; D is possibly TRBD1 or TRBD2 (6 bases each). Trimming took off 6 bases at V and 3 bases at J, with 12 bases between the two ends. Germline V gene lookup returns CDR1 SGHTA and CDR2 FQGNSA. The CDR3 spans 13 residues. The CDR3 DNA sequence: TGTGCCAGCAGGAGGGAGGACAGCTACGAGCAGTACTTC. Translating it yields CASRREDSYEQYF. Full variable domain (missing parts from reference TRBV7-2 and TRBJ2-7): GAGVSQSPSNKVTEKGKDVELRCDPISGHTALYWYRQSLGQGLEFLIYFQGNSAPDKSGLPSDRFSAERTGGSVSTLTIQRTQQEDSAVYLCASRREDSYEQYFGPGTRLTVT.

Ten or more counts support this clonotype. This chain links TRBV4-1 with TRBJ1-5; D perhaps matches TRBD1 (5 bases). The ends were cut back, 0 bases at V and 2 bases at J, with 14 bases in the middle. Germline V CDR1 and CDR2: MGHRA, YSYEKL. The CDR3 spans 17 residues. This chain's CDR3 is CASSQEPPGWGNQPQHF. The CDR3, as DNA: TGCGCCAGCAGCCAAGAGCCCCCAGGGTGGGGCAATCAGCCCCAGCATTTT.

This clonotype was counted ten times or more. The V and J genes are TRBV12-3 or TRBV12-4 and TRBJ1-2; the D gene is possibly TRBD1 (5 bases). Trimming took 7 bases from V and 3 from J, leaving 15 bases between them. CDR3 size: 14 residues. The CDR3 DNA follows: TGTGCCAGCACCCCGAGGGGAGGGCACTATGGCTACACCTTC. Its protein product is CASTPRGGHYGYTF.

This chain links TRBV29-1 with TRBJ1-1, with D perhaps matching TRBD1 (5 bases). The germline V gene has CDR1 SQVTM and CDR2 ANQGSEA. Trimming stripped 4 bases from V and 4 bases from J, with 10 bases between. There are 12 residues in the CDR3. The CDR3 nucleotides read TGCAGCGTTGCCGGGGACCCCACTGAAGCTTTCTTT. Encoded protein: CSVAGDPTEAFF.

This clonotype was seen a handful of times. The rearrangement joins TRBV3-1 to TRBJ1-1; D might be TRBD1 (5 bases). This CDR3 is 15 amino acids long. Trimming stripped 2 bases from V and 1 base from J, with 11 bases between. Germline V lookup: CDR1 LGHDT, CDR2 YNNKEL (reference sequence). The CDR3 bases are TGTGCCAGCAGCCAAAGTGACAGAGAGAACACTGAAGCTTTCTTT. Translating it yields CASSQSDRENTEAFF.

V gene TRBV4-1 combines with J gene TRBJ2-7; D is ambiguous. The CDR3 is 14 residues long. Germline V gene sequence: CDR1 MGHRA, CDR2 YSYEKL. V was clipped by 3 bases and J by 7 bases, with 16 bases between them. CDR3 sequence: CASSHPSREREQYF. The DNA of the CDR3 is TGCGCCAGCAGCCATCCCTCTCGTGAACGGGAGCAGTACTTC.

The J gene is TRBJ2-3, the V gene TRBV5-6, with D uncertain. Trimming stripped 7 bases from V and 0 bases from J, with 21 bases between. This CDR3 contains 17 residues. Germline V gives CDR1 SGHDT, CDR2 YYEEEE. The CDR3 is CASASGWSRSSTDTQYF. The CDR3 nucleotides read TGTGCCAGCGCGTCTGGGTGGTCTAGATCTAGCACAGATACGCAGTATTTT.